One and the same sample provided the 29 T cell receptor beta chains below, sequenced in a study of vaccination effects on CD4 cells after COVID-19. TCRdb's table, derived via immunoSEQ multiplex PCR, lists solely in-frame clones and lacks some. The sample holds 20,000 to 25,000 clones, less than 85% seen once. The antigens of these receptors remain unknown. Viral peptide pool expansion of antigen-specific CD4+ T cells preceded sequencing in the ViraFEST assay. When around nine days of culture had elapsed, CD4+ T cells were isolated. Each person got two doses of an mRNA SARS-CoV-2 vaccine, BNT162b2 or mRNA-1273. The source material was CD4+ T cells from PBMCs cultured with HCoV-229E spike peptides, sampled after COVID-19 vaccination. The receptors here all came from a human donor who received a COVID-19 vaccine.

V and J are TRBV6-5 and TRBJ1-2; 7 bases fit TRBD1. The V segment lost 6 bases and the J segment 3 bases; nucleotides outside the gene matches: 10. The CDR3 sequence is 15 residues long. CDR1 MNHEY and CDR2 SVGAGI come from the germline V gene. The CDR3 reads CASRRQGGVDYGYTF. The CDR3 DNA sequence: TGTGCCAGCAGGAGACAGGGCGGGGTTGACTATGGCTACACCTTC.

V usage is TRBV5-1 and J usage is TRBJ2-7; possibly TRBD1 for D (6 bases). Deletions cut 4 bases from V and 0 bases from J, with 14 bases between. Germline V gene data show CDR1 as SGHRS and CDR2 as YFSETQ. This CDR3 has 15 residues. The CDR3 nucleotides are TGCGCCAGCAGCCTGGTTGGGGGCTTCTCCTACGAGCAGTACTTC. Translated: CASSLVGGFSYEQYF.

The genes are TRBV6-5 and TRBJ2-3, with unresolved D. The V gene's germline CDR1 is MNHEY and CDR2 SVGAGI. The CDR3 has 15 amino acids. Trimming stripped 5 bases from V and 1 base from J, with 13 bases between. The CDR3 spells CASSREMVGTDTQYF. In nucleotides, the CDR3 is TGTGCCAGCAGTAGAGAGATGGTTGGCACAGATACGCAGTATTTT.

In its sample, this clone was seen a few times. The rearrangement links TRBV20-1 to TRBJ1-2; D is possibly TRBD1 (5 bases). This CDR3 comprises 14 residues. The V and J ends lost 3 bases and 8 bases respectively, with 19 bases between them. Looked up from germline, CDR1 is DFQATT and CDR2 is SNEGSKA (reference sequence). CDR3 coding DNA: TGCAGTGCTAGTCGTTTGGCAGGGATGGAGGGCTACACCTTC. Translating gives CSASRLAGMEGYTF.

The sample holds a few counts of this clone. The CDR3: CASSLGGRIMNTEAFF. CDR3 coding DNA: TGTGCCAGCAGCTTAGGGGGACGGATCATGAACACTGAAGCTTTCTTT. V usage is TRBV7-9 and J usage is TRBJ1-1; D might be TRBD1 (5 bases). This CDR3 has 16 amino acids. CDR1 is SEHNR, CDR2 FQNEAQ, per germline (reference sequence). V lost 1 base and J 0 bases, leaving 12 bases between the germline ends.

The rearrangement joins TRBV9 to TRBJ2-2, with TRBD2 matching over 10 bases. The CDR3 sequence is 15 residues long. J lost 5 bases, V lost 0 bases, and 1 base had no gene match. Germline lookup yields CDR1 SGDLS and CDR2 YYNGEE. This CDR3 is CASSVELAGTGELFF. The DNA for the CDR3 is TGTGCCAGCAGCGTAGAACTAGCGGGAACCGGGGAGCTGTTTTTT.

The gene calls are TRBV5-4 and TRBJ2-6, with D maybe TRBD2 (6 bases). Trimming shortened V by 3 bases and J by 4 bases, and 14 bases separated the two germline ends. The length of the CDR3 is 16 residues. Germline CDR1 is SGHNT and CDR2 is YYREEE (reference sequence). CDR3 coding DNA: TGTGCCAGCAGCTGGGAGGCAGGGTCAGGGGCCAACGTCCTGACTTTC. Protein product: CASSWEAGSGANVLTF.

CDR3 region: CASSGQGGNTEAFF. DNA of the CDR3: TGTGCCAGCAGCGGACAGGGGGGGAACACTGAAGCTTTCTTT. The V call is TRBV7-9, the J call TRBJ1-1, with 10 positions matching TRBD1. With V trimmed by 5 bases and J by 1 base, 1 base remained unmatched. The CDR3 covers 14 residues. Germline lookup yields CDR1 SEHNR and CDR2 FQNEAQ (reference sequence).

The genes are TRBV27 and TRBJ1-2, with TRBD1 matching 7 bases. V shed 5 bases and J 8 bases; nucleotides not matched to a gene: 11. Germline V gene lookup returns CDR1 MNHEY and CDR2 SMNVEV (reference sequence). This CDR3 is 14 amino acids long. In DNA form, the CDR3 reads TGTGCCAGCAGTCCCTCGGGACAGCTTGGAGGCTACACCTTC. Translating gives CASSPSGQLGGYTF.

The chain joins TRBV10-1 to TRBJ1-1; the D gene is possibly TRBD1 (5 bases). CDR3 length: 15 residues. Trimming took off 3 bases at V and 5 bases at J, with 16 bases between the two ends. Germline V gene sequence: CDR1 WNHNN, CDR2 SYGVQD (reference sequence). CDR3 protein: CASSDQGRVGTEAFF. DNA for the CDR3: TGCGCCAGCAGTGACCAGGGTAGAGTAGGAACTGAAGCTTTCTTT.

The rearrangement joins TRBV6-7 to TRBJ1-1; D may be TRBD1 (5 bases). TRBV6-7 carries the ORF label, with uncertain function. Trimming stripped 1 base from V and 0 bases from J, with 15 bases between. This CDR3 has 17 amino acids. The DNA of the CDR3 is TGTGCCAGCAGTTACTTACATACGACAGCCATGAACACTGAAGCTTTCTTT. Translated, it gives CASSYLHTTAMNTEAFF.

The chain carries TRBV7-2 and TRBJ2-3; D may be TRBD2 (5 bases). V gave up 3 bases and J gave up 6 bases, with 13 bases separating them. Germline CDR1 reads SGHTA; CDR2 reads FQGNSA. The CDR3 contains 14 residues. DNA for the CDR3: TGTGCCAGCAGCTTCGGACTTATTTCGGATACGCAGTATTTT. It translates to CASSFGLISDTQYF.

This sequence joins TRBV4-1 and TRBJ2-1; TRBD2 agrees at 8 bases. With V trimmed by 4 bases and J by 2 bases, 7 bases remained unmatched. The germline V gene encodes CDR1 MGHRA and CDR2 YSYEKL. The length of the CDR3 is 16 residues. The CDR3 region is CASSPGGESPYNEQFF. The CDR3 nucleotides read TGCGCCAGCAGCCCCGGGGGGGAGTCCCCCTACAATGAGCAGTTCTTC.

The V call is TRBV19, the J call TRBJ2-6, with D possibly being TRBD2 (6 bases). This CDR3 region has 15 residues. The V gene lost 8 bases and the J gene lost 3 bases, with 14 bases spanning the gap. Germline CDR1 is LNHDA and CDR2 is SQIVND (reference sequence). The CDR3 loop reads CASGGVEGGANVLTF. The CDR3 DNA is TGTGCCAGTGGAGGGGTAGAGGGTGGGGCCAACGTCCTGACTTTC.

This clone showed up just a few times. For the CDR3, the DNA is TGTGCCAGCGCCACCGAGGCAGGGCCCACCGGGGAGCTGTTTTTT. Translation gives CASATEAGPTGELFF. J is TRBJ2-2 and V is TRBV4-2, with D perhaps matching TRBD1 (5 bases). Germline CDR1 LGHNA, CDR2 YNFKEQ. Trimming left V 8 bases short and J 4 bases short, with 17 bases between. CDR3 length: 15 residues.

CDR3 amino acids: CASSRTDNTEAFF. The DNA for the CDR3 is TGTGCCAGCTCACGGACGGATAACACTGAAGCTTTCTTT. V usage is TRBV18 and J usage is TRBJ1-1; D remains ambiguous. Trimming stripped 4 bases from V and 2 bases from J, with 8 bases between. CDR1 KGHSH and CDR2 LQKENI come from the germline V gene. The CDR3 spans 13 residues.

The CDR3 DNA reads TGTGCTAGTGGTACTGGACAGGGGTTTTCACCCCTCCACTTT. It encodes CASGTGQGFSPLHF. This chain joins TRBV12-5 and TRBJ1-6; 9 positions agree with TRBD1. The CDR3 runs 14 residues. Germline CDR1 LGHNT, CDR2 FRNRAP. Trimming cost V 5 bases and J 9 bases; bases outside gene matches: 5.

This chain joins TRBV13 and TRBJ2-7; D ambiguous. The ends were cut back, 5 bases at V and 1 base at J, with 12 bases in the middle. The CDR3 totals 14 residues. Germline CDR1 is PRHDT and CDR2 is FYEKMQ (reference sequence). This CDR3 is CASSKRVKSYEQYF. As DNA, the CDR3 is TGTGCCAGCAGCAAAAGGGTAAAGTCCTACGAGCAGTACTTC.

The chain is built from TRBV7-2 and TRBJ2-7; 7 nucleotides agree with TRBD2. Germline CDR1 and CDR2: SGHTA and FQGNSA. V was pared by 2 bases and J by 6 bases, with 10 bases of the junction left unmatched. This CDR3 is 15 amino acids long. The CDR3 coding sequence is TGTGCCAGCAGCTTATTAGGAGGGAGGGCGGCCGAGCAGTACTTC. Amino acids: CASSLLGGRAAEQYF. Supplemented by reference TRBV7-2 and TRBJ2-7, the full variable domain reads GAGVSQSPSNKVTEKGKDVELRCDPISGHTALYWYRQSLGQGLEFLIYFQGNSAPDKSGLPSDRFSAERTGGSVSTLTIQRTQQEDSAVYLCASSLLGGRAAEQYFGPGTRLTVT.

This chain joins TRBV3-1 (or the pseudogene TRBV3-2) and TRBJ1-3, with D possibly TRBD1 on 5 matching bases. Germline V gene data show CDR1 as LGHDT and CDR2 as YNNKEL (reference sequence). V was cut by 0 bases and J by 7 bases, with 16 bases left in between. The CDR3 is made up of 16 amino acids. CDR3 loop: CASSQDFTGVLNTIYF. As DNA, the CDR3 is TGTGCCAGCAGCCAAGACTTCACGGGGGTCCTCAACACCATATATTTT.

The gene calls are TRBV6-5 and TRBJ1-2, with D unclear. The length of the CDR3 is 11 residues. Trimming took 7 bases from V and 8 from J, leaving 11 bases between them. Germline V lookup: CDR1 MNHEY, CDR2 SVGAGI. This CDR3 reads CASTRAEGYTF. The DNA of the CDR3 is TGTGCCAGCACGAGGGCTGAAGGCTACACCTTC.

This chain joins TRBV7-6 and TRBJ2-5; D possibly corresponds to TRBD2 (5 bases). The CDR3 has 15 residues. Trimming pared 4 bases from V and 3 bases from J, leaving 15 bases between. The germline V gene has CDR1 SGHVS and CDR2 FNYEAQ. In nucleotides, the CDR3 is TGTGCCAGCAGCTCGGGGAACATGAGGAAAGAGACCCAGTACTTC. This sequence encodes CASSSGNMRKETQYF.

The V gene is TRBV18, the J gene TRBJ1-5, with D maybe TRBD1 (6 bases). V was shortened by 3 bases and J by 8 bases, with 20 bases between the two germline ends. Per the germline V gene, CDR1 is KGHSH and CDR2 is LQKENI. The CDR3 contains 16 residues. The CDR3 sequence is CASSPGGPGISEPQHF. DNA of the CDR3: TGTGCCAGCTCACCTGGGGGGCCGGGTATCTCCGAGCCCCAGCATTTT.

The chain has TRBV30 and TRBJ1-5; D unclear. There are 15 residues in the CDR3. CDR1 GTSNPN and CDR2 SVGIG come from the germline V gene (reference sequence). The ends were cut back, 2 bases at V and 6 bases at J, with 17 bases in the middle. DNA for the CDR3: TGTGCCTGGAGTTTCCACCCTACCAACGTTCAGCCCCAGCATTTT. Its translation is CAWSFHPTNVQPQHF.

The chain couples TRBV20-1 to TRBJ2-3; D remains unclear. Trimming left V 3 bases short and J 3 bases short, with 10 bases between. Germline lookup yields CDR1 DFQATT and CDR2 SNEGSKA (reference sequence). CDR3 length: 13 amino acids. DNA of the CDR3: TGCAGTGCTAGTTTTCTCACTACAGATACGCAGTATTTT. It translates to CSASFLTTDTQYF.

This clone was seen only a few times. The V call is TRBV24-1, the J call TRBJ2-7, with 13 bases fitting TRBD2. The ends lost 12 bases at V and 2 bases at J; junction bases unmatched: 12. The V gene's germline CDR1 is KGHDR and CDR2 SFDVKD. The length of the CDR3 is 16 residues. The CDR3 coding sequence is TGTGCCGCCTTTAAGCTTGGGACTAGCGGGGCCTACGAGCAGTACTTC. It is translated as CAAFKLGTSGAYEQYF.

V gene TRBV25-1 combines with J gene TRBJ1-1; D unresolved. The CDR3 extends over 15 amino acids. Trimming pared 3 bases from V and 1 base from J, leaving 12 bases between. The V gene's germline CDR1 is MGHDK and CDR2 SYGVNS. CDR3 in DNA: TGTGCCAGCAGTGATTGGGAATACAAGAACACTGAAGCTTTCTTT. Residues: CASSDWEYKNTEAFF.

The rearrangement links TRBV5-1 to TRBJ2-1, with D perhaps TRBD2 (6 bases). The CDR3 runs to 14 residues. Germline CDR1 is SGHRS and CDR2 is YFSETQ. V lost 5 bases and J 3 bases, leaving 12 bases between the germline ends. The CDR3 DNA reads TGCGCCAGCAGTACTGCGGGGAACTACAATGAGCAGTTCTTC. Protein sequence: CASSTAGNYNEQFF.

The V call is TRBV11-2, the J call TRBJ1-1, with 11 bases aligning to TRBD1. This CDR3 is 15 amino acids long. J was trimmed by 5 bases and V by 7 bases; bases with no gene match: 9. Germline assignment: CDR1 SGHAT and CDR2 FQNNGV. The CDR3, as DNA: TGTGCCAGCAATATTCTCGGGACAGGGGGAACTGAAGCTTTCTTT. It codes for CASNILGTGGTEAFF.